Listed here is a single T cell receptor beta chain. Sequencing relied on a cDNA template that was reverse transcribed from extracted RNA. Sequenced by immunoSEQ multiplex PCR; TCRdb stores in-frame clones only, minus some. The sample has about 200,000 clones, under 70% seen once; the top ten hold more than 3.5%. Germline lookup yields CDR1 SGHTA and CDR2 FQGNSA. The CDR3 spans 11 residues. V lost 1 base and J 10 bases, leaving 6 bases between the germline ends. The sample is drawn from a study of CD8+ T cells in alopecia areata. The treatment was: oral pan-JAK inhibitor, 5-10 mg twice daily. This chain uses TRBV7-2 with TRBJ2-3; no clear D. The origin of this receptor is a human donor with alopecia areata. The source was CD4+ T cells sorted from blood, collected at week 4, from a patient treated with tofacitinib. The CDR3 DNA sequence: TGTGCCAGCAGCTTAGGGTCGGCGCAGTATTTT. Protein sequence: CASSLGSAQYF.